Below, 4 T cell receptor beta chains from the same sample are listed, as sequenced in a study of type 1 regulatory T cells. Their cognate antigens are unknown. One entry per CDR3 protein results from TCRdb running MiXCR on the reads. The top ten hold 7.6% of the sample, which has over 55,000 distinct CDR3 sequences, about 69% seen once. Sequencing was carried out using cultured T cells, either the whole culture or a sorted T cell fraction (not recorded which). Subset described: Tr1-enriched cell product generated in vitro against host alloantigens. These receptors originate from a human donor in good health.

In this sample, this clonotype turned up a few times. The chain recombines TRBV7-2 with TRBJ2-5; D gene unclear. The CDR3 is made up of 12 amino acids. The V gene's germline CDR1 is SGHTA and CDR2 FQGNSA. Between the trimmed V and J ends, which lost 1 base and 5 bases, there was a span of 5 bases. CDR3 bases: TGTGCCAGCAGCTTAGTCGGGGAGACCCAGTACTTC. It encodes CASSLVGETQYF.

The chain carries TRBV20-1 and TRBJ2-3; D is perhaps TRBD1 or TRBD2 (5 bases each). CDR1 and CDR2 (germline): DFQATT, SNEGSKA (reference sequence). This CDR3 is built from 15 residues. V was shortened by 7 bases and J by 0 bases, with 17 bases between the two germline ends. CDR3 nucleotides: TGCAGTGGTGGGGACGGAGGACCTAGCACAGATACGCAGTATTTT. Protein product: CSGGDGGPSTDTQYF.

This chain joins TRBV7-2 and TRBJ2-7; D not resolved. The germline V gene has CDR1 SGHTA and CDR2 FQGNSA. Trimming pared 1 base from V and 2 bases from J, leaving 6 bases between. The CDR3 totals 13 residues. DNA for the CDR3: TGTGCCAGCAGCTTAGTGTTTACCTACGAGCAGTACTTC. It is translated as CASSLVFTYEQYF.

The rearrangement links TRBV7-2 to TRBJ2-3, with D tentatively TRBD2 (5 bases). V was shortened by 5 bases and J by 3 bases, with 9 bases between the two germline ends. This CDR3 has 13 amino acids. Germline V gene data show CDR1 as SGHTA and CDR2 as FQGNSA. CDR3 bases: TGTGCCAGCAGCGTTACGGGGACAGATACGCAGTATTTT. Translated: CASSVTGTDTQYF.